This TCR beta chain was identified in a study of identical twins. Study results and limitations: Sharing of beta out-of-frame sequences by twins showed a weaker excess.

Only a few counts were recorded for this clonotype. As yet, its antigen is unknown. Each CDR3 protein is one row after TCRdb ran MiXCR on the 5' RACE reads. In the table there are fewer than 800,000 distinct CDR3 sequences, about 7.1% of which are singletons. From germline, CDR1 is DFQATT and CDR2 SNEGSKA (reference sequence). The CDR3 runs to 16 residues. The J segment lost 0 bases and the V segment lost 4 bases, leaving 10 bases of the junction unmatched. These data were likewise used in another study, on yellow fever vaccine responses in identical twins.

The source of this sequence is a woman aged 18-29 years in good health. The J gene is TRBJ2-3, the V gene TRBV20-1, with 7 bases fitting TRBD2. The specimen was PBMCs. CDR3 DNA: TGCAGTGCTATCGCGGCAGCGGGGCATAGCACAGATACGCAGTATTTT. Its translation: CSAIAAAGHSTDTQYF.